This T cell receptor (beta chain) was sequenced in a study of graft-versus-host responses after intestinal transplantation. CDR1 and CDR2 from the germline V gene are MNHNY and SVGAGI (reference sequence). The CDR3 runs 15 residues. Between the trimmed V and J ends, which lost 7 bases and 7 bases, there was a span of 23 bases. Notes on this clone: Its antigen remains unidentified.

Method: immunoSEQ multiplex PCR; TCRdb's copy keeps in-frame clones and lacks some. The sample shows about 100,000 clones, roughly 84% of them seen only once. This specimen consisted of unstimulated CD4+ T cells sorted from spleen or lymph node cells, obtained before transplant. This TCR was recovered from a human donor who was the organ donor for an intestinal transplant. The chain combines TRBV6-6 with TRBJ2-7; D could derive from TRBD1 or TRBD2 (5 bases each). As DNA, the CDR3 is TGTGCCAGCACAAACCGCCGGGACCTAACCCTAGAGCAGTACTTC. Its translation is CASTNRRDLTLEQYF.